A selection of T cell receptor beta chains follows, all from one sample in a study of cytomegalovirus exposure and HLA in healthy donors. This table comes from immunoSEQ multiplex PCR, and its TCRdb copy is limited to in-frame clones, with some not included. The sample lists 90,000 or so clones, 75% to 90% seen once, with 20% in the top ten. Material for sequencing was PBMCs. The source is a man aged 18-30 years in good health and CMV-seropositive. CDR3s include the opening cysteine and the closing phenylalanine or tryptophan. D genes are given only for firm matches. Clone size is shown for a subset of rows, as once, few, many or a class of expanded clone.

size,D,V,J,CDR3,DNA
.,.,TRBV5-1,TRBJ1-2,CASSTGTLGGYTF,TGCGCCAGCAGCACGGGAACGCTGGGCGGCTACACCTTC
.,TRBD2,TRBV6-5,TRBJ2-1,CASSRGRAGLQFF,TGTGCCAGCAGCCGTGGGAGGGCCGGCCTACAGTTCTTC
.,TRBD1,TRBV18,TRBJ1-1,CASSQTGDTEAFF,TGTGCCAGCTCACAAACAGGGGACACTGAAGCTTTCTTT
.,TRBD1,TRBV7-3,TRBJ2-5,CASSLKGGRETQYF,TGTGCCAGCAGCTTAAAAGGGGGCAGGGAGACCCAGTACTTC
.,.,TRBV5-1,TRBJ1-2,CASSLRGDYGYTF,TGCGCCAGCAGCTTGCGGGGGGACTATGGCTACACCTTC
.,TRBD1,TRBV7-2,TRBJ2-3,CASSSGQGLTDTQYF,TGTGCCAGCAGCTCAGGACAGGGCCTCACAGATACGCAGTATTTT
.,.,TRBV7-3,TRBJ2-2,CASSLLQGAGELFF,TGTGCCAGCAGCTTACTGCAGGGCGCCGGGGAGCTGTTTTTT
.,.,TRBV19,TRBJ1-5,CASSIGGSQPQHF,TGTGCCAGTAGTATCGGGGGGTCTCAGCCCCAGCATTTT
.,.,TRBV7-9,TRBJ2-1,CASSPPSPRQFF,TGTGCCAGCAGCCCTCCTAGCCCCCGGCAGTTCTTC
.,TRBD2,TRBV9,TRBJ2-1,CASSVVETSGFNEQFF,TGTGCCAGCAGCGTAGTCGAGACTAGCGGGTTCAATGAGCAGTTCTTC
.,TRBD1,TRBV4-2,TRBJ1-5,CASSPGQGEGNQPQHF,TGTGCCAGCAGCCCGGGACAGGGGGAGGGCAATCAGCCCCAGCATTTT
.,.,TRBV7-8,TRBJ1-1,CASSLYGDTEAFF,TGTGCCAGCAGCTTATACGGGGACACTGAAGCTTTCTTT
.,TRBD1,TRBV28,TRBJ2-7,CASSGPGQGAAYEQYF,TGTGCCAGCAGTGGCCCGGGACAGGGGGCTGCCTACGAGCAGTACTTC
.,.,TRBV29-1,TRBJ1-1,CSVSLQGRTEAFF,TGCAGCGTTTCCCTACAGGGTCGAACTGAAGCTTTCTTT
.,.,TRBV6-4,TRBJ2-1,CASSALTGNEQFF,TGTGCCAGCAGTGCCCTGACTGGAAATGAGCAGTTCTTC
once,.,TRBV27,TRBJ1-6,CASSLRGDNSPLHF,TGTGCCAGCTCACTCCGGGGGGACAATTCACCCCTCCACTTT
.,TRBD2,TRBV27,TRBJ2-1,CASSLAGVGNEQFF,TGTGCCAGCAGCCTAGCGGGAGTGGGGAATGAGCAGTTCTTC
few,TRBD1,TRBV7-2,TRBJ1-5,CASSIQGGNSNQPQHF,TGTGCCAGCAGCATACAGGGGGGCAATAGCAATCAGCCCCAGCATTTT
.,.,TRBV6-5,TRBJ2-1,CASSYSTFSNEQFF,TGTGCCAGCAGTTACTCGACATTTTCCAATGAGCAGTTCTTC
.,.,TRBV21-1,TRBJ2-7,CASSRVPTSGRGTCYEQYF,TGTGCCAGCAGCCGTGTCCCGACTAGCGGGAGGGGTACGTGCTACGAGCAGTACTTC
.,.,TRBV5-4,TRBJ2-1,CASSLPGYEQFF,TGTGCCAGCAGCTTACCAGGGTATGAGCAGTTCTTC
.,.,TRBV2,TRBJ1-5,CASSDEVRNNQPQHF,TGTGCCAGCAGTGATGAGGTTAGAAACAATCAGCCCCAGCATTTT
.,TRBD1,TRBV5-1,TRBJ2-3,CASSSGTGDPDTQYF,TGCGCCAGCAGCTCCGGGACAGGGGACCCAGATACGCAGTATTTT
.,.,TRBV19,TRBJ1-5,CASSIVTGYSNQPQHF,TGTGCCAGTAGTATAGTGACAGGCTATAGCAATCAGCCCCAGCATTTT
.,TRBD2,TRBV7-3,TRBJ2-3,CASSLIGPAQISGRSISAGTQYF,TGTGCCAGCAGCTTAATCGGTCCAGCACAGATTAGCGGGAGGTCCATCTCTGCGGGTACGCAGTATTTT
.,TRBD2,TRBV4-1,TRBJ2-1,CASSPHGLADAYNEQFF,TGCGCCAGCAGCCCACACGGACTAGCGGATGCCTACAATGAGCAGTTCTTC
.,.,TRBV19,TRBJ1-4,CASSIPWEIGEKLFF,TGTGCCAGTAGTATCCCGTGGGAGATTGGTGAAAAACTGTTTTTT
.,TRBD1,TRBV10-2,TRBJ2-7,CASSPGTGTPYEQYF,TGCGCCAGCAGCCCCGGGACAGGGACTCCCTACGAGCAGTACTTC
.,.,TRBV5-5,TRBJ1-1,CASSLLGSEAFF,TGTGCCAGCAGCTTGTTGGGCAGTGAAGCTTTCTTT
.,.,TRBV27,TRBJ2-2,CASVSSDTGELFF,TGTGCCAGCGTAAGTTCGGACACCGGGGAGCTGTTTTTT
.,TRBD1,TRBV11-2,TRBJ1-2,CASSARSTRDSYGYTF,TGTGCCAGCAGCGCACGATCTACCCGGGACAGCTATGGCTACACCTTC
.,TRBD1,TRBV7-8,TRBJ1-5,CASSAGDSSNQPQHF,TGTGCCAGCAGCGCAGGGGACAGCAGCAATCAGCCCCAGCATTTT
.,TRBD2,TRBV5-1,TRBJ2-2,CASSFTTSGSANTGELFF,TGCGCCAGCAGCTTCACGACTAGCGGGAGTGCGAACACCGGGGAGCTGTTTTTT
.,.,TRBV6-5,TRBJ2-3,CASSYLQGADTQYF,TGTGCCAGCAGTTACCTTCAGGGCGCAGATACGCAGTATTTT
.,TRBD1,TRBV28,TRBJ2-7,CASTLGQAFSYEQYF,TGTGCCAGCACCCTCGGACAGGCCTTTTCCTACGAGCAGTACTTC
.,TRBD2,TRBV29-1,TRBJ2-5,CSVPGLAVETQYF,TGCAGCGTCCCAGGACTAGCTGTGGAGACCCAGTACTTC
.,.,TRBV5-4,TRBJ2-3,CASSPLIGDTQYF,TGTGCCAGCAGCCCGCTGATCGGAGATACGCAGTATTTT
.,TRBD1,TRBV7-2,TRBJ2-1,CASSLARQGNEQFF,TGTGCCAGCAGCTTAGCGCGACAGGGGAATGAGCAGTTCTTC
.,.,TRBV27,TRBJ2-1,CASTSEGSYNEQFF,TGTGCCAGCACTTCGGAGGGGTCCTACAATGAGCAGTTCTTC
once,TRBD1,TRBV5-1,TRBJ2-5,CASSLVGTGSFQETQYF,TGCGCCAGCAGCTTGGTGGGGACAGGGAGTTTCCAAGAGACCCAGTACTTC
once,TRBD1,TRBV2,TRBJ2-7,CASSDWDRGLPTYEQYF,TGTGCCAGCAGTGATTGGGACAGGGGACTACCCACCTACGAGCAGTACTTC
.,.,TRBV10-1,TRBJ2-2,CASSRGGETTGELFF,TGCGCCAGCAGCCGAGGGGGGGAGACCACCGGGGAGCTGTTTTTT
.,.,TRBV27,TRBJ1-1,CASSLTRSLRRFF,TGTGCCAGCAGTTTAACCAGGTCCCTTAGAAGATTCTTT
once,TRBD1,TRBV18,TRBJ2-7,CASSPPGVAGGPYEQYF,TGTGCCAGCTCACCACCTGGTGTCGCAGGGGGTCCCTACGAGCAGTACTTC
.,TRBD1,TRBV30,TRBJ1-1,CAFDRVQTEAFF,TGTGCCTTTGACAGGGTGCAGACTGAAGCTTTCTTT
.,TRBD1,TRBV15,TRBJ1-5,CATSPDRGPNQPQHF,TGTGCCACCAGCCCGGACAGGGGTCCCAATCAGCCCCAGCATTTT
few,.,TRBV18,TRBJ1-5,CASSPQQNQPQHF,TGTGCCAGCTCACCACAACAGAATCAGCCCCAGCATTTT
.,TRBD1,TRBV28,TRBJ1-4,CASSKSGTGGDEKLFF,TGTGCCAGCAGTAAATCCGGGACAGGGGGCGATGAAAAACTGTTTTTT
.,TRBD2,TRBV28,TRBJ2-7,CASSLGLAGGLGEQYF,TGTGCCAGCAGTTTGGGACTAGCGGGAGGGCTAGGCGAGCAGTACTTC
.,.,TRBV14,TRBJ2-3,CASSQALVGPDTQYF,TGTGCCAGCAGCCAAGCCCTAGTTGGCCCAGATACGCAGTATTTT
.,TRBD2,TRBV14,TRBJ2-1,CASSQDGRLAGGYNEQFF,TGTGCCAGCAGCCAAGATGGGCGACTAGCGGGAGGGTACAATGAGCAGTTCTTC
.,TRBD1,TRBV19,TRBJ2-5,CASSMSGGAGWETQYF,TGTGCCAGTAGTATGTCAGGGGGCGCGGGATGGGAGACCCAGTACTTC
.,TRBD2,TRBV5-1,TRBJ2-3,CASSIGLAENTDTQYF,TGCGCCAGCAGCATAGGACTAGCGGAGAACACAGATACGCAGTATTTT